Given below is one T cell receptor (beta chain) in context. This sample stems from a study of shared clonotypes between healthy human individuals. Researchers partitioned CD4+ cells into CD45RA+ naive and CD45RA-negative memory subsets. Some clones are missing from TCRdb's copy, which holds only in-frame ones; the method was immunoSEQ multiplex PCR. The table records a few million clones, approximately 94% of them present only once. V gave up 0 bases and J gave up 6 bases; unmatched junction bases: 6. Germline V gives CDR1 SGHNT, CDR2 YYREEE (reference sequence). The CDR3 contains 15 residues. This receptor was taken from a man aged 18-30 years in good health. This rearrangement joins TRBV5-4 to TRBJ2-1; 7 bases match TRBD2. The specimen sequenced was naive CD4+ T cells sorted from blood. Documented subset: CD45RA+ positively selected. Written as DNA, the CDR3 is TGTGCCAGCAGCTTGGGTTCTAGCGGATCCAATGAGCAGTTCTTC. Its translation: CASSLGSSGSNEQFF.